A selection of T cell receptor beta chains follows, all from one sample in a study of blood T cell repertoires in COVID-19. Measured with immunoSEQ multiplex PCR; TCRdb has only the in-frame clones, and not every one. Found here are roughly 220,000 clones, almost 90% of them singletons; the top ten hold roughly 15%. The sample consisted of PBMCs or T cells enriched from blood (not recorded which). These receptors were obtained from a woman in her 50s with acute COVID-19. CDR3s include the opening cysteine and the closing phenylalanine or tryptophan. A D gene is named only where the DNA matches it firmly. Only part of the rows carry a size: once, few, many, or a class if the clone is expanded.

length	size	J	D	V	DNA	CDR3
15	NA	TRBJ1-2	NA	TRBV18	TGTGCCAGCTCACTTCGACAGGCCGATAACTATGGCTACACCTTC	CASSLRQADNYGYTF
15	once	TRBJ2-1	TRBD2	TRBV28	TGTGCCAGCAGTTTGGCGGGAGGGCCCTACAATGAGCAGTTCTTC	CASSLAGGPYNEQFF
15	NA	TRBJ2-7	NA	TRBV18	TGTGCCAGCTCAGGGGAAGGACAGACGACCTACGAGCAGTACTTC	CASSGEGQTTYEQYF
16	NA	TRBJ2-1	NA	TRBV4-2	TGTGCCAGCAGCCAAGTAAAAAGCGGCTCCTACAATGAGCAGTTCTTC	CASSQVKSGSYNEQFF
16	NA	TRBJ2-1	TRBD2	TRBV6-5	TGTGCCAGCAGTTGGGGACTAACTGGCTCCTACAATGAGCAGTTCTTC	CASSWGLTGSYNEQFF
13	NA	TRBJ1-3	TRBD1	TRBV19	TGTGCCAGTTCTGGGACAGCGGGAAACACCATATATTTT	CASSGTAGNTIYF
15	NA	TRBJ2-1	TRBD2	TRBV9	TGTGCCAGCAGTCTAGCGGTCAGCTCCTACAATGAGCAGTTCTTC	CASSLAVSSYNEQFF
17	NA	TRBJ1-6	NA	TRBV27	TGTGCCAGCAGCCTCTCTCAGGGGACGTCCTATAATTCACCCCTCCACTTT	CASSLSQGTSYNSPLHF
13	NA	TRBJ2-1	TRBD1	TRBV5-1	TGCGCCAGCAGCGCTCAGGGGGCATATGAGCAGTTCTTC	CASSAQGAYEQFF
14	once	TRBJ2-1	NA	TRBV11-2	TGTGCCAGCAGCCCCTTAGGGGGTTACAATGAGCAGTTCTTC	CASSPLGGYNEQFF
14	NA	TRBJ1-4	NA	TRBV6-5	TGTGCCAGCAGCCGCGGACTGCCAAATGAAAAACTGTTTTTT	CASSRGLPNEKLFF
11	NA	TRBJ2-7	NA	TRBV30	TGTGCCTGGAGTGCCTATCTCGAGCAGTACTTC	CAWSAYLEQYF
14	NA	TRBJ1-1	NA	TRBV27	TGTGCCAGCAGTTTATTGGGAGGGAGGGCTGAAGCTTTCTTT	CASSLLGGRAEAFF